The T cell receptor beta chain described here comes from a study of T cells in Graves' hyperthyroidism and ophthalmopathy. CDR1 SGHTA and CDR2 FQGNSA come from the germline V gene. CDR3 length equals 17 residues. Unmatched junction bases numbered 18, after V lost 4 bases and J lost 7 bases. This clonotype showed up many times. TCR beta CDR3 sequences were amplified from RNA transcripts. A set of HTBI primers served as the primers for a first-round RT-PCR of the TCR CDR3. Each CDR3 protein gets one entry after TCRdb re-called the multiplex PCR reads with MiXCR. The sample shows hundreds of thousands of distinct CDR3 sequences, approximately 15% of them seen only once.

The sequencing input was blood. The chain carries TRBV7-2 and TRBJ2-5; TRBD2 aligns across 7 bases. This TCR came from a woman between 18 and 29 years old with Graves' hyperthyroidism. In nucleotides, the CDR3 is TGTGCCAGCAGCTCCCCGGCGATGGCGGGGGTTGGTGCGACCCAGTACTTC. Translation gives CASSSPAMAGVGATQYF.